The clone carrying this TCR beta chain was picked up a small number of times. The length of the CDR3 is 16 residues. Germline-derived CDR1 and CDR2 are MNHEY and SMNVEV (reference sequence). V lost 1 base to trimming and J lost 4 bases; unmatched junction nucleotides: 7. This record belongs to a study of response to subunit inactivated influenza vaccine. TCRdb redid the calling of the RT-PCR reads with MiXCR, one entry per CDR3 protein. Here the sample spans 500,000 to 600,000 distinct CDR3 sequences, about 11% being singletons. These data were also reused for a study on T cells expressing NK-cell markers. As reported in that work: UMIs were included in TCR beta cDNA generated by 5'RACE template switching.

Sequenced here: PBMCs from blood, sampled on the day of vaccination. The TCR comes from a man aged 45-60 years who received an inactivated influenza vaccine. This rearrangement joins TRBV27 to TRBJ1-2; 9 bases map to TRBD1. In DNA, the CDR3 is TGTGCCAGCAGTTTATTAACCGGGACAGGGCCCTATGGCTACACCTTC. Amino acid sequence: CASSLLTGTGPYGYTF.